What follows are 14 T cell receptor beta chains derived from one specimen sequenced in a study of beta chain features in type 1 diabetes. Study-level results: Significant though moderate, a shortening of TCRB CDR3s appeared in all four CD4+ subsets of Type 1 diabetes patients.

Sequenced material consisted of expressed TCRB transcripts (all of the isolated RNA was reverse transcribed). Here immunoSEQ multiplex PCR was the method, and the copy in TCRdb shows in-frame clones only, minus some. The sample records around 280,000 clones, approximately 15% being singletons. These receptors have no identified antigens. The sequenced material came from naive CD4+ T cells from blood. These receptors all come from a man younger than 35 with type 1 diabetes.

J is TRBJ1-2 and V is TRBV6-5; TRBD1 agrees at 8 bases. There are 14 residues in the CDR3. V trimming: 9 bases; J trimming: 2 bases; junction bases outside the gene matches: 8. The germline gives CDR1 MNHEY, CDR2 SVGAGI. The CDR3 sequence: CASIRGRGNYGYTF. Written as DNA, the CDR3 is TGTGCCAGTATCAGGGGGCGCGGGAACTATGGCTACACCTTC.

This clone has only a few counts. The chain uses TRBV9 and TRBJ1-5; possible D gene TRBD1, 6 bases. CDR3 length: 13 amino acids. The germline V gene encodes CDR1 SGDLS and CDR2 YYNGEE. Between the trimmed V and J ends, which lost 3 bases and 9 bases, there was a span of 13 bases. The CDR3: CASSASRGGPQHF. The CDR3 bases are TGTGCCAGCAGCGCCAGTAGGGGGGGGCCCCAGCATTTT. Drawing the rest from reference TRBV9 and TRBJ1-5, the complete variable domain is DSGVTQTPKHLITATGQRVTLRCSPRSGDLSVYWYQQSLDQGLQFLIQYYNGEERAKGNILERFSAQQFPDLHSELNLSSLELGDSALYFCASSASRGGPQHFGDGTRLSIL.

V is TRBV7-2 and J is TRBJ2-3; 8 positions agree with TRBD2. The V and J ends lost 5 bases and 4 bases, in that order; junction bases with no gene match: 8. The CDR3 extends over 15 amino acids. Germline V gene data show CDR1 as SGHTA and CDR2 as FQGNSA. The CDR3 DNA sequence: TGTGCCAGCAGCCGGGCTAGCGGGTCCGCAGATACGCAGTATTTT. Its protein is CASSRASGSADTQYF.

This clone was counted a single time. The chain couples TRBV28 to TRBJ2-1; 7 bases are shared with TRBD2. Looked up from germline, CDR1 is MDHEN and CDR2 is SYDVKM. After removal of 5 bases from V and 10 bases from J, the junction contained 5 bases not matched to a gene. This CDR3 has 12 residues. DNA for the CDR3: TGTGCCAGCAGTACCATGGGACTAGAGCAGTTCTTC. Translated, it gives CASSTMGLEQFF.

The CDR3 DNA follows: TGTGCCAGTGAGAGGGGGGAGACCCAGTACTTC. Its translation: CASERGETQYF. The chain recombines TRBV19 with TRBJ2-5, with D possibly matching TRBD1 (6 bases). V lost 8 bases, J lost 5 bases, and 9 bases lay in between. The CDR3 consists of 11 residues. Germline loops: CDR1 LNHDA, CDR2 SQIVND (reference sequence).

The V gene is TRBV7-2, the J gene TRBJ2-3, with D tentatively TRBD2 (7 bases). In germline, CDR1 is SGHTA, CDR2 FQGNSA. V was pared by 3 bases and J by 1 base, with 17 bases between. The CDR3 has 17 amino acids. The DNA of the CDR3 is TGTGCCAGCAGCTTCCCGAGGGGGGGTCAGCGCACAGATACGCAGTATTTT. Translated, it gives CASSFPRGGQRTDTQYF.

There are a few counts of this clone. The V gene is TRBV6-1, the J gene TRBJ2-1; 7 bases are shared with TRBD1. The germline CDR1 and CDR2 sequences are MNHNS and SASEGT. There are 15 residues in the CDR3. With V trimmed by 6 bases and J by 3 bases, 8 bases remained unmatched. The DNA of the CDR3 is TGTGCCAGCAGGGTACAGGGGTTGGACTACAATGAGCAGTTCTTC. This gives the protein CASRVQGLDYNEQFF.

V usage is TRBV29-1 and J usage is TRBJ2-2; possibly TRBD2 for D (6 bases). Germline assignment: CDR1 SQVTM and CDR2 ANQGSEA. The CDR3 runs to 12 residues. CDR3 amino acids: CSGRRYTGELFF. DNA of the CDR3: TGCAGTGGGAGGCGGTACACCGGGGAGCTGTTTTTT.

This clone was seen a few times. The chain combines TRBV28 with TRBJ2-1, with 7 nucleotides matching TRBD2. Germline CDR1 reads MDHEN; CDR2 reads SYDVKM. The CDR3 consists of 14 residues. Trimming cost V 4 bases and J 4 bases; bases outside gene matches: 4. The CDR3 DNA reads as TGTGCCAGCAGTTGGCGGGAGCAGTACAATGAGCAGTTCTTC. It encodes CASSWREQYNEQFF.

In DNA form, the CDR3 reads TGTGCCAGCAGTCCTCCCGGGACAGGGATTACCAGGGAGCTGTTTTTT. It yields the protein CASSPPGTGITRELFF. The V gene is TRBV28, the J gene TRBJ2-2, with 9 bases aligning to TRBD1. J was trimmed by 9 bases and V by 5 bases; bases with no gene match: 13. The germline V gene has CDR1 MDHEN and CDR2 SYDVKM. The CDR3 totals 16 residues.

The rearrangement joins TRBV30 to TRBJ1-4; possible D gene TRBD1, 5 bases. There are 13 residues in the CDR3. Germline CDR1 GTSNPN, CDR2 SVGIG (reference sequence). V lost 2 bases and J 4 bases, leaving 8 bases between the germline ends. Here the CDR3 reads CAWSNRINEKLFF. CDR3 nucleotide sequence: TGTGCCTGGAGTAACAGGATTAATGAAAAACTGTTTTTT.

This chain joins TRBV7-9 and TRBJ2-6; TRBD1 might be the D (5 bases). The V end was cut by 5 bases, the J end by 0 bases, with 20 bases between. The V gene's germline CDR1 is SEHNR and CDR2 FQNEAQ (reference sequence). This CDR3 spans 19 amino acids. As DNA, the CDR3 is TGTGCCAGCAGCCCATTCCTAGGCAGGGCAAACTCTGGGGCCAACGTCCTGACTTTC. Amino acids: CASSPFLGRANSGANVLTF.

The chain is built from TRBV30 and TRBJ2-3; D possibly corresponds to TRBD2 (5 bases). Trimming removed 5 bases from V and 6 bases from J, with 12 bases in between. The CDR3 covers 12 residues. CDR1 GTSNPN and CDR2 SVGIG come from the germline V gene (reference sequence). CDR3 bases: TGTGCCTGGGAACTTTGGGAGGATACGCAGTATTTT. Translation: CAWELWEDTQYF.

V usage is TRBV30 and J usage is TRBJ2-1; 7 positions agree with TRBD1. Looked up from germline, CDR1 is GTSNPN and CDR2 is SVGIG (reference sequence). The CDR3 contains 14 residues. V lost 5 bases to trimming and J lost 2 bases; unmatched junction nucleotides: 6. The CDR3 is CAWGQAPTYNEQFF. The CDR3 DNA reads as TGTGCCTGGGGACAGGCGCCTACCTACAATGAGCAGTTCTTC.